Detailed here is one T cell receptor (beta chain). The sample belongs to a study of blood T cell repertoires in COVID-19. V was pared by 2 bases and J by 0 bases, with 6 bases of the junction left unmatched. Germline CDR1 is PRHDT and CDR2 is FYEKMQ (reference sequence). This CDR3 spans 17 amino acids. Produced via immunoSEQ multiplex PCR; TCRdb's table is partial and in-frame only. The repertoire holds about 14,000 clones, with roughly 89% as singletons. Sequencing was carried out using peripheral blood. V and J are TRBV13 and TRBJ2-1; TRBD1 matches 8 bases. This receptor was obtained from a human donor in a cohort sampled during active COVID-19. The chain's CDR3 is CASSLFRGHGSYNEQFF. In DNA form, the CDR3 reads TGTGCCAGCAGCTTATTCAGGGGGCACGGCTCCTACAATGAGCAGTTCTTC.